The source of this T cell receptor (beta chain) is a study of cytomegalovirus exposure and HLA in healthy donors. Whole-study results and caveats: A likely sequencing artifact accounted for one observed cluster of highly shared sequence variants. Further analysis, carried out later, found HLA-associated TCR beta chains more clonally expanded than equally common other chains. A few chains linked to CMV were shown in vitro to be specific for CMV antigens.

The PCR ran on 60 Vbeta and 13 Jbeta primers. Only in-frame clones appear in the TCRdb table, and some are missing; sequencing was by immunoSEQ multiplex PCR. The repertoire holds about 130,000 clones, about two thirds seen once, with around 4% in the top ten. This CDR3 is built from 12 residues. CDR1 SGHTA and CDR2 FQGNSA come from the germline V gene. Comments on this clone: Antigen: not known. One end of the junction fails to match germline, which may point to a read error.

The sequence derives from a man aged 25-45 years in good health and CMV-seronegative. The chain has TRBV7-2 and TRBJ2-5; D call uncertain. The material sequenced was PBMCs. CDR3 in amino acids: CASSLGVMGRNF. CDR3 DNA sequence: TGTGCCAGCAGCTTAGGAGTCATGGGCAGGAACTTC.